This is a list of T cell receptor beta chains from one sample in a study of cytomegalovirus exposure and HLA in healthy donors. Libraries were prepared by immunoSEQ multiplex PCR; TCRdb keeps only in-frame clonotypes and omits some of them. The sample has over 150,000 clones; 65% to 70% are singletons. The sequencing input was PBMCs. The receptors were gathered from a woman aged 18-30 years in good health and CMV-seropositive. CDR3s include the opening cysteine and the closing phenylalanine or tryptophan. A D gene is named only where the DNA matches it firmly. Rows may omit the clone size; those that give it use once, few, many or a size class.

j_call v_call clone_size d_call cdr3_nt cdr3_aa
TRBJ2-7 TRBV29-1 NA NA TGCAGCGTTGTAGGTCAGGGGGGAAACGAGCAGTACTTC CSVVGQGGNEQYF
TRBJ2-5 TRBV5-1 NA TRBD2 TGCGCCAGCAGCTCTCTAGCGGGTAAAGAGACCCAGTACTTC CASSSLAGKETQYF
TRBJ1-1 TRBV18 once TRBD1 TGTGCCAGCTCACCACCGGCAGGGGGGACTGAAGCTTTCTTT CASSPPAGGTEAFF
TRBJ2-5 TRBV7-2 NA TRBD2 TGTGCCAGCAGCCAGAGACTAGCGGGAGTCCAAGAGACCCAGTACTTC CASSQRLAGVQETQYF
TRBJ2-1 TRBV27 NA TRBD2 TGTGCCAGCGGACTAGCCGCGAGCTCCTACAATGAGCAGTTCTTC CASGLAASSYNEQFF
TRBJ1-2 TRBV7-2 NA TRBD1 TGTGCCAGCAGCCCCGTTTCTGGGACAGGGTTATATGGCTACACCTTC CASSPVSGTGLYGYTF
TRBJ2-1 TRBV7-9 few NA TGTGCCAGCAGCCCGTCCTACGGGGGGCCAAGCGATGAGCAGTTCTTC CASSPSYGGPSDEQFF
TRBJ2-7 TRBV27 NA TRBD1 TGTGCCAGCAGACAGGGGCAAGGTTACGAGCAGTACTTC CASRQGQGYEQYF
TRBJ2-2 TRBV5-1 NA TRBD2 TGCGCCAGCAGCTTACGGCGGGGGGGCGTCGACACCGGGGAGCTGTTTTTT CASSLRRGGVDTGELFF
TRBJ2-7 TRBV27 NA TRBD1 TGTGCCAGCAGTTTATTACAGGGGCAATTATACGAGCAGTACTTC CASSLLQGQLYEQYF
TRBJ2-3 TRBV9 few NA TGTGCCAGCAGCGTTGGACAGACAGATACGCAGTATTTT CASSVGQTDTQYF
TRBJ1-5 TRBV6-1 NA TRBD1 TGTGCCAGCAGGGGACAGGACTACAATCAGCCCCAGCATTTT CASRGQDYNQPQHF
TRBJ1-2 TRBV7-2 NA NA TGTGCCAGCAGCTTAGGACGTCCAGGCCTGCATGGCTACACCTTC CASSLGRPGLHGYTF
TRBJ1-3 TRBV10-3 NA TRBD1 TGTGCCATCAGTGAGCGGGGACAGGGGAACACCATATATTTT CAISERGQGNTIYF
TRBJ2-2 TRBV29-1 NA NA TGCAGCGTTGGAAGGGGTTTCGGGGAGCTGTTTTTT CSVGRGFGELFF
TRBJ1-2 TRBV19 few TRBD1 TGTGCCAGTAGCCAACAGGGGGCGCTGGGTGGCTACACCTTC CASSQQGALGGYTF
TRBJ2-1 TRBV28 NA TRBD2 TGTGCCAGCAGTCTAGCGGGAGGTCTAAACAATGAGCAGTTCTTC CASSLAGGLNNEQFF
TRBJ2-7 TRBV27 NA TRBD2 TGTGCCAGCAGTTTATCTCCTAGCGGGAGCTCCTACGAGCAGTACTTC CASSLSPSGSSYEQYF
TRBJ2-5 TRBV5-1 once NA TGCGCCAGCAGCTCCTCCCCGCAGGATTGGGAGACCCAGTACTTC CASSSSPQDWETQYF
TRBJ2-3 TRBV6-5 NA NA TGTGCCAGCAGTTCGGATGATATGGGGCACACAGATACGCAGTATTTT CASSSDDMGHTDTQYF
TRBJ2-3 TRBV6-1 NA TRBD1 TGTGCCAGCAGTGGGACAGGGAGGACAGATACGCAGTATTTT CASSGTGRTDTQYF
TRBJ2-7 TRBV27 NA TRBD1 TGTGCCAGCAGCCGGGACAGGGGATACGAGCAGTACTTC CASSRDRGYEQYF
TRBJ1-2 TRBV6-6 NA NA TGTGCCAGCAGTTTGACACCTGGTCGGTTATCTGGCTACACCTTC CASSLTPGRLSGYTF
TRBJ2-7 TRBV29-1 NA TRBD1 TGCAGCGTTGAAGCCCGGGACAGGCGACCCTACGAGCAGTACTTC CSVEARDRRPYEQYF
TRBJ2-3 TRBV6-5 NA NA TGTGCCAGCAGGGCCCCTGACACAGATACGCAGTATTTT CASRAPDTDTQYF
TRBJ1-6 TRBV11-2 few TRBD1 TGTGCCAGCAGCGAAGCGGGGACAGGGAATTCACCCCTCCACTTT CASSEAGTGNSPLHF
TRBJ2-7 TRBV6-5 NA TRBD1 TGTGCCAGCAGTACAGGGGATTACGAGCAGTACTTC CASSTGDYEQYF
TRBJ2-3 TRBV5-4 NA TRBD2 TGTGCCAGCCAAGCTTCAGCGGGAGAGGTTGTACGGCAGTATTTT CASQASAGEVVRQYF
TRBJ2-5 TRBV4-2 NA NA TGTGCCAGCAGCCAAGGTGTCACGCCCGGAGAGACCCAGTACTTC CASSQGVTPGETQYF
TRBJ1-2 TRBV27 NA TRBD1 TGTGCCAGCAGTTTAACAACAGGGGGCGGCTACACCTTC CASSLTTGGGYTF
TRBJ2-5 TRBV2 NA NA TGTGCCAGCAGCTTTCTGGAGACCCAGTACTTC CASSFLETQYF
TRBJ2-5 TRBV10-3 few NA TGTGCCATCAGTGGGGTAGCGGAAGAGACCCAGTACTTC CAISGVAEETQYF
TRBJ2-6 TRBV30 NA NA TGTGCCTGGAGTGTACCGGGGGAGTGGCAAGGACGCTCTGGGGCCAACGTCCTGACTTTC CAWSVPGEWQGRSGANVLTF
TRBJ1-1 TRBV7-6 NA NA TGTGCCAGCAGCTTACAGGCGAACACTGAAGCTTTCTTT CASSLQANTEAFF
TRBJ2-2 TRBV9 NA TRBD2 TGTGCCAGCAGCCCTAGCGGACTGAACACCGGGGAGCTGTTTTTT CASSPSGLNTGELFF
TRBJ1-2 TRBV13 NA TRBD1 TGTGCCAGCAGCCCCCAGGGACAGGCCCCGACAGCTAACTATGGCTACACCTTC CASSPQGQAPTANYGYTF
TRBJ2-6 TRBV2 NA NA TGTGCCAGCAGTGGGTGGCGGCGGGGGGCCAACGTCCTGACTTTC CASSGWRRGANVLTF
TRBJ2-3 TRBV30 few TRBD2 TGTGCCTGGAGGTTAGCGGGAGTTATCGGTACGCAGTATTTT CAWRLAGVIGTQYF
TRBJ1-2 TRBV5-1 NA TRBD1 TGCGCCAGCAGCTCGGGACAGGGGAACTATGGCTACACCTTC CASSSGQGNYGYTF
TRBJ1-1 TRBV14 NA NA TGTGCCAGCAGCCAGGACGGGAGACCGAACACTGAAGCTTTCTTT CASSQDGRPNTEAFF